The 20 T cell receptor beta chains below come from one sample, sequenced in a study of long-term antiretroviral therapy in people with HIV. The assay, immunoSEQ v3.0, was run at survey level. Measured with immunoSEQ multiplex PCR; TCRdb has only the in-frame clones, and not every one. Among 20,000 to 25,000 clones listed, 81% were seen once. The sequencing here drew on unsorted PBMCs, taken 0.1 years before starting antiretroviral therapy. Receptors were obtained from a man aged 35 to 55 with HIV.

The chain joins TRBV10-3 to TRBJ1-3, with 9 bases matching TRBD1. There are 15 residues in the CDR3. With 4 bases clipped from V and 6 bases from J, the junction kept 7 bases outside the gene matches. Germline V gives CDR1 ENHRY, CDR2 SYGVKD. In nucleotides, the CDR3 is TGTGCCATCAGTGCCTCAGACAGGGGGAAAAACACCATATATTTT. It specifies CAISASDRGKNTIYF.

V is TRBV2 and J is TRBJ2-5; the match to TRBD2 covers 9 bases. The CDR3 is 13 residues long. In germline, CDR1 is SNHLY, CDR2 FYNNEI. J gave up 5 bases and V 8 bases, and 6 bases lay outside the gene matches. The CDR3: CASRRGRDETQYF. Here the CDR3 DNA reads TGTGCCAGCCGCCGCGGGAGGGATGAGACCCAGTACTTC.

The chain links TRBV7-9 to TRBJ2-3; perhaps D is TRBD1 or TRBD2 (5 bases each). Germline V CDR1 and CDR2: SEHNR, FQNEAQ (reference sequence). The germline V and J ends were trimmed by 4 bases and 4 bases, with 15 bases remaining between them. CDR3 size: 15 residues. CDR3 protein: CASSSLEGSADTQYF. The CDR3 DNA follows: TGTGCCAGCAGCTCACTCGAGGGGTCGGCAGATACGCAGTATTTT.

This clone was recorded only once. The chain employs TRBV5-1 and TRBJ2-2; perhaps TRBD2 as D (5 bases). The CDR3 is 14 amino acids. V was cut by 3 bases and J by 6 bases, with 12 bases left in between. The germline gives CDR1 SGHRS, CDR2 YFSETQ. In DNA form, the CDR3 reads TGCGCCAGCAGCTCCCGGACGGACTCCGGGGAGCTGTTTTTT. It specifies CASSSRTDSGELFF.

The J gene is TRBJ2-3, the V gene TRBV9; 10 bases align to TRBD2. CDR1 is SGDLS and CDR2 is YYNGEE in the germline V gene. CDR3 length equals 16 residues. Losses at the gene ends were 4 bases for V and 3 bases for J; bases not matched to a gene: 8. The CDR3 protein is CASSPRSSGGTDTQYF. For the CDR3, the DNA is TGTGCCAGCAGCCCCCGGTCTAGCGGGGGTACAGATACGCAGTATTTT.

This clone has just a few counts. The chain recombines TRBV27 with TRBJ1-2, with TRBD1 as a possible D gene (5 bases). Germline values: CDR1 MNHEY, CDR2 SMNVEV (reference sequence). The V end was cut by 2 bases, the J end by 8 bases, with 12 bases between. This CDR3 region has 13 residues. The CDR3 region has the DNA TGTGCCAGCAGTTTAGGTAGACAGAGCGGCTACACCTTC. This encodes CASSLGRQSGYTF.

The chain is built from TRBV30 and TRBJ2-3; 9 bases fit TRBD2. V dropped 0 bases and J dropped 2; count of bases not matched to a gene: 6. The CDR3 totals 16 residues. Germline V gene sequence: CDR1 GTSNPN, CDR2 SVGIG (reference sequence). The CDR3 bases are TGTGCCTGGAGTGTAGGGGCGGGAGGGATCACAGATACGCAGTATTTT. This encodes CAWSVGAGGITDTQYF.

The chain has TRBV5-4 and TRBJ1-4; tentative D call: TRBD1 (5 bases). The V and J ends lost 5 bases and 6 bases respectively, with 11 bases between them. Germline CDR1 reads SGHNT; CDR2 reads YYREEE (reference sequence). The CDR3 consists of 13 residues. The CDR3 sequence is CASRSRGDEKLFF. The CDR3 DNA is TGTGCCAGCAGATCCCGAGGGGATGAAAAACTGTTTTTT.

The rearrangement links TRBV4-3 to TRBJ1-1, with D unclear. V was shortened by 0 bases and J by 2 bases, with 4 bases between the two germline ends. CDR3 length: 13 amino acids. The germline V gene encodes CDR1 LGHNA and CDR2 YSLEER. Here the CDR3 DNA reads TGCGCCAGCAGCCAAGACGGAAACACTGAAGCTTTCTTT. Amino acid sequence: CASSQDGNTEAFF.

This clone came up once. V usage is TRBV7-2 and J usage is TRBJ2-7; 10 bases fit TRBD2. The CDR3 has 17 residues. From germline, CDR1 is SGHTA and CDR2 FQGNSA. V dropped 1 base and J dropped 0; count of bases not matched to a gene: 6. This CDR3 reads CASSLVARTSGSYEQYF. The CDR3 coding sequence is TGTGCCAGCAGCTTAGTGGCCCGGACTAGCGGCTCCTACGAGCAGTACTTC.

The rearrangement uses TRBV6-5 and TRBJ2-1; 9 bases align to TRBD1. CDR1 and CDR2 from the germline V gene are MNHEY and SVGAGI. The V and J ends lost 6 bases and 2 bases, in that order; junction bases with no gene match: 5. The CDR3 consists of 15 residues. The CDR3 coding sequence is TGTGCCAGCAGCGCCGACAGGGGGGCCTACAATGAGCAGTTCTTC. Protein sequence: CASSADRGAYNEQFF.

The V gene is TRBV7-9, the J gene TRBJ1-4, with D tentatively TRBD1 (6 bases). Germline loops: CDR1 SEHNR, CDR2 FQNEAQ (reference sequence). V was cut by 5 bases and J by 0 bases, with 10 bases left in between. The CDR3 runs 15 residues. In DNA, the CDR3 is TGTGCCAGCAGCCCCCAGGGGTCAACTAATGAAAAACTGTTTTTT. Translating it yields CASSPQGSTNEKLFF.

The J gene is TRBJ2-5, the V gene TRBV14; 7 nucleotides line up with TRBD2. The J call may be faulty, since TRBJ2-7 better matches the DNA end. The CDR3 spans 19 residues. Germline assignment: CDR1 SGHDN and CDR2 FVKESK. In DNA, the CDR3 is TGTGCCAGCAGCCATTCACCGGGGAGGGCGGGCAGTTACTCCTACGAGCAGTACTTC. The encoded protein is CASSHSPGRAGSYSYEQYF.

The gene calls are TRBV5-4 and TRBJ1-2; D gene ambiguous. Germline lookup yields CDR1 SGHNT and CDR2 YYREEE (reference sequence). V gave up 4 bases and J gave up 0 bases, with 13 bases separating them. The CDR3 extends over 15 amino acids. CDR3 in amino acids: CASSVGGQTNYGYTF. CDR3 nucleotides: TGTGCCAGCAGCGTGGGAGGGCAGACTAACTATGGCTACACCTTC.

The chain uses TRBV10-2 and TRBJ2-2; D is ambiguous. V lost 6 bases, J lost 0 bases, and 5 bases lay in between. Germline V gene data show CDR1 as WSHSY and CDR2 as SAAADI. This CDR3 comprises 13 residues. This CDR3 reads CASSLANTGELFF. CDR3 nucleotides: TGCGCCAGCAGCCTAGCGAACACCGGGGAGCTGTTTTTT.

The chain employs TRBV19 and TRBJ2-7; tentative D call: TRBD1 (5 bases). The CDR3 extends over 12 amino acids. Looked up from germline, CDR1 is LNHDA and CDR2 is SQIVND (reference sequence). V gave up 5 bases and J gave up 3 bases, with 8 bases separating them. CDR3 sequence reads: CASSSGHYEQYF. CDR3 bases: TGTGCCAGTAGTTCCGGACACTACGAGCAGTACTTC. The full variable domain, completed using reference TRBV19 and TRBJ2-7, is DGGITQSPKYLFRKEGQNVTLSCEQNLNHDAMYWYRQDPGQGLRLIYYSQIVNDFQKGDIAEGYSVSREKKESFPLTVTSAQKNPTAFYLCASSSGHYEQYFGPGTRLTVT.

The chain combines TRBV5-5 with TRBJ2-7, with 10 bases lining up with TRBD2. Looked up from germline, CDR1 is SGHKS and CDR2 is YYEKEE (reference sequence). The CDR3 runs 14 residues. With 3 bases clipped from V and 1 base from J, the junction kept 1 base outside the gene matches. The CDR3: CASSWTSGSYEQYF. The CDR3 bases are TGTGCCAGCAGCTGGACTAGCGGTTCCTACGAGCAGTACTTC.

This chain uses TRBV18 with TRBJ2-5, with 8 bases aligning to TRBD1. Unmatched junction bases numbered 4, after V lost 3 bases and J lost 7 bases. The CDR3 runs 13 residues. Germline CDR1 reads KGHSH; CDR2 reads LQKENI. The CDR3 region is CASSPGQGGTQYF. The CDR3 bases are TGTGCCAGCTCACCCGGACAGGGCGGGACCCAGTACTTC.

This chain uses TRBV6-5 with TRBJ1-2; D perhaps matches TRBD1 (5 bases). This CDR3 region has 13 residues. V was trimmed by 5 bases and J by 1 base, leaving 8 bases between them. Germline CDR1 reads MNHEY; CDR2 reads SVGAGI. CDR3 sequence: CASSEGRNYGYTF. The CDR3 DNA is TGTGCCAGCAGTGAGGGACGTAACTATGGCTACACCTTC.

The genes are TRBV9 and TRBJ2-7, with 14 positions matching TRBD2. Losses at the gene ends were 3 bases for V and 0 bases for J; bases not matched to a gene: 8. Germline assignment: CDR1 SGDLS and CDR2 YYNGEE. The CDR3 length is 18 residues. The chain's CDR3 is CASSAGLAGGASSYEQYF. The CDR3 DNA follows: TGTGCCAGCAGCGCCGGACTAGCGGGGGGCGCTAGCTCCTACGAGCAGTACTTC.